The table lists the clone carrying this T cell receptor (beta chain) with a few counts. What it binds is not known. Per germline, CDR1 SGHVS and CDR2 FQNEAQ. The CDR3 is 14 residues long. Trimming shortened V by 1 base and J by 2 bases, and 8 bases separated the two germline ends. Each CDR3 protein is one row after TCRdb ran MiXCR on the reads. The data contain almost 90,000 distinct CDR3 sequences, about 29% of them singletons. The data originate from a study of T cell repertoires in cytomegalovirus infection. The wider study: Selected CMV epitopes included recently identified HLA-C-restricted ones as well as well-studied HLA-B-restricted ones. Indications of both CMV infection and matching HLA type were provided by public TCR beta signatures. Whole-study results and caveats: Across the ex vivo response, the dominant clonotypes were HLA-C-restricted CMV-specific TCR beta clonotypes. Identification of carriers of CMV plus the relevant HLA was performed using cumulative public TCR beta family frequency.

This chain uses TRBV7-8 with TRBJ1-2, with a tentative D call TRBD1 (5 bases). The material sequenced was CD8+ T cells from cultured PBMCs, taken from culture after CMV antigen stimulation. The TCR comes from a human donor in good health (CMV status not recorded). Some clones in this sample may be carry-over from other donors' samples. The CDR3 loop is CASSLVGANYGYTF. The CDR3 DNA reads TGTGCCAGCAGCTTAGTCGGGGCGAACTATGGCTACACCTTC.